This TCR beta chain originates from a study of blood T cell repertoires in COVID-19. V lost 0 bases to trimming and J lost 6 bases; unmatched junction nucleotides: 3. The germline V gene encodes CDR1 SGDLS and CDR2 YYNGEE. The CDR3 sequence is 15 residues long. Patients of the Seattle cohort, enrolled during active infection, were followed longitudinally. Clones were read by immunoSEQ multiplex PCR, and TCRdb kept only the in-frame ones, dropping some. The sample lists over 250,000 clones; approximately 93% were seen once. The material sequenced was peripheral blood. The rearrangement joins TRBV9 to TRBJ2-1; 10 bases are a match to TRBD2. This TCR derives from a woman aged 25 to 39 with COVID-19, enrolled during active disease. The DNA of the CDR3 is TGTGCCAGCAGCGTAGCGGCTAGCGGGAGCAATGAGCAGTTCTTC. Its protein is CASSVAASGSNEQFF.